This TCR beta chain came from a study of beta chain features in type 1 diabetes. General observations from the study: When Type 1 diabetes patients were examined, their TCRB CDR3s proved moderately but significantly shorter in all four CD4+ subsets. Naive, central memory and regulatory TCRB repertoires appeared more similar among patients than healthy donors. Whatever favoring of shorter templates PCR might show would apply equally to patients and controls.

The CDR3 spans 16 residues. TCRB transcripts that were expressed got sequenced, as all of the isolated RNA had been reverse transcribed. Samples of naive, central memory and regulatory T cells yielded a mean of around 3.4 million reads. The method was immunoSEQ multiplex PCR; TCRdb's version includes in-frame clones alone and lacks a portion of them. The sample lists about 130,000 clones; around a tenth were seen once. This clone was counted a few times. The antigen remains undetermined. This TCR came from a young man in good health. The sequenced material came from central memory CD4+ T cells from blood. The chain joins TRBV21-1 to TRBJ2-4; TRBD1 was called by the table and not checked on the DNA. TRBV21-1 is annotated as a pseudogene. CDR3 in DNA: TGTGCCAGCAGCAAAGAGCACAGGGGAGGCAAAAACATTCAGTACTTC. Its protein is CASSKEHRGGKNIQYF.